A selection of T cell receptor beta chains follows, all from one sample in a study of post-analysis software for immune sequencing data. TCRdb recomputed calls from the PCR reads with MiXCR, one row per CDR3 protein. The table lists roughly 730,000 distinct CDR3 sequences, 25% to 30% of them singletons. Sequenced: blood. Receptors originate from a girl aged 10 to 17 with multiple sclerosis. Each CDR3 is given with its conserved first and last residue. A D gene is named only where the DNA matches it firmly. The size of a clone is reported for some rows only, either as once, few or many, or as a class for expanded clones.

J,D,V,size,CDR3,DNA
TRBJ2-3,NA,TRBV5-8,once,CASSLAQSVRYIDTQYF,TGTGCCAGCAGCTTGGCCCAGTCAGTCAGATACATAGATACGCAGTATTTT
TRBJ2-3,NA,TRBV4-3,few,CASSQGRGEGDTQYF,TGCGCCAGCAGCCAGGGTCGGGGAGAGGGCGATACGCAGTATTTT
TRBJ2-7,TRBD2,TRBV10-3,NA,CAISEISGSSYEQYF,TGTGCCATCAGTGAGATAAGCGGGAGCTCCTACGAGCAGTACTTC
TRBJ2-7,TRBD1,TRBV12-3/TRBV12-4,few,CASSARQGVYYEQYF,TGTGCCAGCAGTGCCAGACAGGGGGTCTACTACGAGCAGTACTTC
TRBJ2-1,TRBD2,TRBV28,few,CASKGLAGLSSYNEQFF,TGTGCCAGCAAAGGGCTAGCGGGGTTGAGCTCCTACAATGAGCAGTTCTTC
TRBJ2-1,TRBD2,TRBV5-1,NA,CASSLVSGGSCNEQFF,TGCGCCAGCAGCTTGGTCTCGGGAGGCTCCTGCAATGAGCAGTTCTTC
TRBJ2-5,TRBD2,TRBV6-5,few,CASSLPQREIGETQYF,TGTGCCAGCAGCCTACCACAGCGGGAGATTGGGGAGACCCAGTACTTC
TRBJ2-5,TRBD2,TRBV9,few,CASSVDTGGPETQYF,TGTGCCAGCAGCGTAGATACGGGAGGGCCGGAGACCCAGTACTTC
TRBJ2-1,TRBD2,TRBV9,NA,CASSANSGSSYNEQFF,TGTGCCAGCAGCGCCAATAGCGGGAGCTCCTACAATGAGCAGTTCTTC
TRBJ2-5,NA,TRBV5-1,few,CASSLTGPPQETQYF,TGCGCCAGCAGCTTGACCGGACCGCCCCAAGAGACCCAGTACTTC
TRBJ2-5,TRBD2,TRBV20-1,NA,CSASPEPSGGARQETQYF,TGCAGTGCTAGCCCCGAACCTAGCGGGGGGGCCCGGCAAGAGACCCAGTACTTC
TRBJ2-7,TRBD2,TRBV27,few,CASSRLAGDYEQYF,TGTGCCAGCAGCCGACTAGCGGGAGACTACGAGCAGTACTTC
TRBJ2-7,TRBD2,TRBV5-1,NA,CASSLNSDTSGSYEQYF,TGCGCCAGCAGCTTAAATTCTGACACTAGCGGGAGCTACGAGCAGTACTTC
TRBJ2-7,NA,TRBV7-2,NA,CASSPILSLNHEQYF,TGTGCCAGCAGCCCGATACTTAGCCTGAACCACGAGCAGTACTTC
TRBJ1-2,TRBD1,TRBV10-3,many,CAISESGGTGYGYTF,TGTGCCATCAGTGAGTCGGGAGGGACAGGCTATGGCTACACCTTC
TRBJ2-1,TRBD2,TRBV6-5,NA,CASSSGLAFDEQFF,TGTGCCAGCAGTTCCGGACTAGCGTTCGATGAGCAGTTCTTC
TRBJ2-1,NA,TRBV5-1,NA,CASSLGRTKIGYNEQFF,TGCGCCAGCAGCTTGGGGAGAACGAAAATAGGGTACAATGAGCAGTTCTTC
TRBJ1-2,NA,TRBV7-2,NA,CASSTVAGGGGYTF,TGTGCCAGCAGCACAGTGGCGGGGGGCGGAGGCTACACCTTC
TRBJ1-2,NA,TRBV28,many,CASSLGIGGYTF,TGTGCCAGCAGTTTGGGGATAGGAGGCTACACCTTC
TRBJ2-5,NA,TRBV10-3,NA,CAISERGTQYF,TGTGCCATCAGCGAACGTGGGACCCAGTACTTC
TRBJ2-7,NA,TRBV28,NA,CASSPENYEQYF,TGTGCCAGCAGTCCCGAAAACTACGAGCAGTACTTC
TRBJ2-1,NA,TRBV28,NA,CASSLWAQGYNEQFF,TGTGCCAGCAGTTTATGGGCCCAGGGCTACAATGAGCAGTTCTTC
TRBJ2-5,NA,TRBV20-1,NA,CSASGGRDSLQETQYF,TGCAGTGCTAGCGGGGGTAGGGACAGCCTACAAGAGACCCAGTACTTC
TRBJ2-2,NA,TRBV5-1,few,CASAANTGELFF,TGCGCCAGCGCGGCGAACACCGGGGAGCTGTTTTTT
TRBJ1-2,NA,TRBV20-1,NA,CSAWVASVYGYTF,TGCAGTGCCTGGGTAGCGAGCGTCTATGGCTACACCTTC
TRBJ2-1,NA,TRBV5-1,once,CASSDRLNEQFF,TGCGCCAGCAGCGATAGGCTCAATGAGCAGTTCTTC
TRBJ1-2,NA,TRBV12-5,few,CASGFDRDKEGYTF,TGTGCTAGTGGTTTCGACCGGGACAAGGAGGGCTACACCTTC
TRBJ2-1,TRBD1,TRBV7-2,few,CASSKTGGTYNEQFF,TGTGCCAGCAGCAAGACAGGGGGAACGTACAATGAGCAGTTCTTC
TRBJ2-5,NA,TRBV6-8,few,CASGSGASQETQYF,TGTGCCAGCGGCTCAGGGGCATCCCAAGAGACCCAGTACTTC
TRBJ1-2,NA,TRBV9,few,CASSGASYTF,TGTGCCAGCAGCGGGGCGAGCTACACCTTC
TRBJ2-3,NA,TRBV10-2,NA,CASSESGGRTDTQYF,TGCGCCAGCAGTGAGTCTGGGGGTAGGACAGATACGCAGTATTTT
TRBJ1-4,TRBD1,TRBV3-1,NA,CASSQEQGGFELFF,TGTGCCAGCAGCCAAGAACAGGGGGGATTTGAACTGTTTTTT
TRBJ2-5,NA,TRBV4-3,NA,CASSQDYGGGETQYF,TGCGCCAGCAGCCAAGATTACGGAGGAGGAGAGACCCAGTACTTC
TRBJ2-5,TRBD1,TRBV28,NA,CASSLSMTGGAETQYF,TGTGCCAGCAGTTTATCCATGACAGGGGGAGCAGAGACCCAGTACTTC
TRBJ2-7,TRBD2,TRBV28,few,CASRISLAGVSYEQYF,TGTGCCAGCAGGATCTCACTAGCGGGAGTTTCCTACGAGCAGTACTTC
TRBJ2-1,NA,TRBV10-3,NA,CAISEQGSEQFF,TGTGCTATCAGTGAACAGGGAAGTGAGCAGTTCTTC
TRBJ1-5,NA,TRBV18,few,CASTEKHNQPQHF,TGTGCCAGCACCGAGAAACATAATCAGCCCCAGCATTTT
TRBJ2-1,NA,TRBV7-2,NA,CASRLRGTPPNNEQFF,TGTGCCAGCCGCTTAAGAGGGACTCCCCCGAACAATGAGCAGTTCTTC
TRBJ2-3,NA,TRBV9,many,CASSVSGGGTDTQYF,TGTGCCAGCAGCGTCTCAGGCGGGGGCACAGATACGCAGTATTTT
TRBJ2-7,NA,TRBV7-2,few,CASSALGFSYEQYF,TGTGCCAGCAGTGCCCTCGGGTTTTCCTACGAGCAGTACTTC
TRBJ2-6,TRBD1,TRBV5-1,NA,CASSSDRGLHSGANVLTF,TGCGCCAGCAGCTCGGACAGGGGGCTCCACTCTGGGGCCAACGTCCTGACTTTC
TRBJ1-6,NA,TRBV9,few,CASSGGSDNSPLHF,TGTGCCAGCAGCGGGGGCAGCGATAATTCACCCCTCCACTTT
TRBJ2-3,NA,TRBV7-2,few,CAGSSTSPGERTDTQYF,TGTGCCGGCAGCTCGACCTCCCCGGGGGAACGCACAGATACGCAGTATTTT
TRBJ2-4,NA,TRBV20-1,NA,CSAKRPEAKNIQYF,TGCAGTGCTAAGCGGCCCGAAGCCAAAAACATTCAGTACTTC
TRBJ1-5,NA,TRBV2,NA,CASSEERGDQPQHF,TGTGCCAGCAGTGAGGAGAGGGGGGATCAGCCCCAGCATTTT
TRBJ2-3,NA,TRBV2,few,CASSERMPSTDTQYF,TGTGCCAGCAGTGAAAGGATGCCCAGCACAGATACGCAGTATTTT
TRBJ2-1,TRBD2,TRBV20-1,few,CSATPRGRAFNEQFF,TGCAGTGCTACCCCACGCGGGAGGGCCTTCAATGAGCAGTTCTTC
TRBJ2-3,TRBD2,TRBV14,NA,CASSQELAETDTQYF,TGTGCCAGCAGCCAAGAACTAGCGGAGACAGATACGCAGTATTTT
TRBJ1-2,NA,TRBV11-2,NA,CASNQLGQFYGYTF,TGTGCCAGCAACCAATTGGGGCAGTTCTATGGCTACACCTTC
TRBJ1-2,NA,TRBV7-2,few,CARSRDRNYGYTF,TGTGCCCGCAGCCGGGACCGCAACTATGGCTACACCTTC
TRBJ2-1,NA,TRBV5-1,NA,CASSLSRKWFNEQFF,TGCGCCAGCAGCTTGTCCCGGAAATGGTTCAATGAGCAGTTCTTC